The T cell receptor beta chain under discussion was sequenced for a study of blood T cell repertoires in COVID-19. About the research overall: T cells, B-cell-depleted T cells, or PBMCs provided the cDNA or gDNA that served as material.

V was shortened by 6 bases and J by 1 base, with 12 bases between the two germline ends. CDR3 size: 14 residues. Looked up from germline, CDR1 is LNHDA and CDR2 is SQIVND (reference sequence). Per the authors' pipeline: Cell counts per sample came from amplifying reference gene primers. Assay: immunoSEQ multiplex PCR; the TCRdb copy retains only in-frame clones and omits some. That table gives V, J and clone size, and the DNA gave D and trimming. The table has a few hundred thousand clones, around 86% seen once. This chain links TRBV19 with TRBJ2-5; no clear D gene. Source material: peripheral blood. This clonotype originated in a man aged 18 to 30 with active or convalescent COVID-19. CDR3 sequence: CASSARRVQETQYF. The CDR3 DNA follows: TGTGCCAGTAGCGCTCGACGGGTCCAAGAGACCCAGTACTTC.